The 4 T cell receptor beta chains below all came from one sample that was sequenced in a study of blood T cell repertoires in COVID-19. Using immunoSEQ multiplex PCR, the repertoire was profiled, and TCRdb retains in-frame clones only, with some absent. The sample has about 160,000 clones; approximately 90% are singletons. Sequencing was carried out using peripheral blood. The receptors come from a man aged 18-30 years with acute or convalescent COVID-19.

This chain uses TRBV5-1 with TRBJ2-1; TRBD2 matches at 13 bases. Looked up from germline, CDR1 is SGHRS and CDR2 is YFSETQ. This CDR3 has 16 residues. V trimming: 4 bases; J trimming: 5 bases; junction bases outside the gene matches: 6. DNA for the CDR3: TGCGCCAGCAGCCTGACTAGCGGGAGGAAAAACAATGAGCAGTTCTTC. The encoded protein is CASSLTSGRKNNEQFF.

V gene TRBV28 combines with J gene TRBJ2-7, with a tentative D call TRBD2 (5 bases). This CDR3 is 11 amino acids long. The V and J ends lost 4 bases and 12 bases respectively, with 13 bases between them. Germline loops: CDR1 MDHEN, CDR2 SYDVKM. The CDR3 reads CASSSLRAVYF. CDR3 coding DNA: TGTGCCAGCAGTTCCCTGAGGGCAGTGTACTTC.

As to this clone: This specimen includes other DNA sequences encoding the same CDR3. The chain joins TRBV18 to TRBJ1-1; D call uncertain. With 6 bases removed from V and 1 base from J, the gap between germline ends came to 9 bases. The CDR3 is made up of 13 amino acids. Germline CDR1 KGHSH, CDR2 LQKENI. The CDR3 is CASSPSGNTEAFF. DNA for the CDR3: TGTGCCAGCTCGCCCTCGGGGAACACTGAAGCTTTCTTT.

This clone showed up just a few times. This sequence joins TRBV5-1 and TRBJ2-7; D may be TRBD1 (6 bases). This CDR3 comprises 14 residues. Trimming took 4 bases from V and 0 from J, leaving 11 bases between them. CDR1 is SGHRS, CDR2 YFSETQ, per germline. The CDR3: CASSKDRLSYEQYF. Here the CDR3 DNA reads TGCGCCAGCAGCAAAGACAGGCTCTCCTACGAGCAGTACTTC.